A selection of T cell receptor beta chains follows, all from one sample in a study of blood T cells in healthy people across ages. Via MiXCR, TCRdb re-called the 5' RACE reads, giving one row per CDR3 protein. In the table there are about 1,000,000 distinct CDR3 sequences, more than 40% of which are singletons. The sample taken for sequencing was blood. Receptors originate from a woman aged 60-70 years in good health. The CDR3 runs from the conserved cysteine through the conserved F or W. Fields, in order: V gene, clone size, CDR3 protein. Where a row states a size, it is once, few, many or the class of an expanded clone; other rows omit it.

>TRBV5-6|-
CASSYWGVSGNTDTQYF
>TRBV5-1|-
CASSSGALSSYNEQYF
>TRBV5-1|-
CASSLPSGRAHEQYF
>TRBV29-1|-
CSVEEDRVTGELFF
>TRBV29-1|many
CSLREGNEQFF
>TRBV24-1|-
CATSDSGASGTGELFF
>TRBV6-6|-
CASSYHLQGTTYEQYF
>TRBV11-2|-
CASSSLTGGLGEQYF
>TRBV7-9|few
CASRPGFGLAERSSYNEQFF
>TRBV18|few
CASSPLPGAQETQYF
>TRBV9|-
CASSVGEGEQYF
>TRBV4-2|-
CASSQGIMGEPGYNEQFF
>TRBV7-7|-
CASSKDRAGEQFF
>TRBV4-1|-
CASSQDSRHGESEQFF